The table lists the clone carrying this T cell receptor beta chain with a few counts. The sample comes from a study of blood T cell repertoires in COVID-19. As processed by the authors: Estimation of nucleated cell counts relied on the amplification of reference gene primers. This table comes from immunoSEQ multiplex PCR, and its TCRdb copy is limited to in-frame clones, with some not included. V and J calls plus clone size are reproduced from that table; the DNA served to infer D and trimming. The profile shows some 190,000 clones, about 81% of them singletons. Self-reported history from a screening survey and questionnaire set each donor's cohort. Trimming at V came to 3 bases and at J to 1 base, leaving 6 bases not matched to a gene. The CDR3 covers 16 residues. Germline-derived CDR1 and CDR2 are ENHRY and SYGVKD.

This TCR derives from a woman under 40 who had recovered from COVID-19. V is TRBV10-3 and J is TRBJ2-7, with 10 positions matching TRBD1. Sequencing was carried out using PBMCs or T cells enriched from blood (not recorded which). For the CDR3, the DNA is TGTGCCATCAGTGAACCGGGACAGGGGCGATCCTACGAGCAGTACTTC. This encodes CAISEPGQGRSYEQYF.